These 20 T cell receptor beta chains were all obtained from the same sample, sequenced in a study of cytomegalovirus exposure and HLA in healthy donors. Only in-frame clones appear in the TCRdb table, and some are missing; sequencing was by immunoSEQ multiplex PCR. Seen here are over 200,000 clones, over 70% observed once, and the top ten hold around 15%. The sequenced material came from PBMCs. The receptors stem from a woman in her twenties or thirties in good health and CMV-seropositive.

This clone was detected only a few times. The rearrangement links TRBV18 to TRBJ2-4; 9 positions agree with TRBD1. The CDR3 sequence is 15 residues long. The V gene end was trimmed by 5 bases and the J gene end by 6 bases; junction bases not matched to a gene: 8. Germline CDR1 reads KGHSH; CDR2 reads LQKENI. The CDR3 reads CASSSVSGQGNIQYF. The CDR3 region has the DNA TGTGCCAGCTCATCGGTCTCGGGACAGGGAAACATTCAGTACTTC.

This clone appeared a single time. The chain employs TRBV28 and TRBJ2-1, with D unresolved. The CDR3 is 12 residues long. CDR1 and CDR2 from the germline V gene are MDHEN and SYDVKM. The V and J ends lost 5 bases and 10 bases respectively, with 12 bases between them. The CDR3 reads CASSQTGWEQFF. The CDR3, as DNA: TGTGCCAGCAGTCAGACCGGCTGGGAGCAGTTCTTC.

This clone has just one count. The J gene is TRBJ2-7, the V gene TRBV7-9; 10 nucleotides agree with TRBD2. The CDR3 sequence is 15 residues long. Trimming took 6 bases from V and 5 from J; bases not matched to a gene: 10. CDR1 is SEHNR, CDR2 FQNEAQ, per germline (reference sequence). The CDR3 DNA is TGTGCCAGCAGTTCCGCCGGGACTAGCGCCAACGAGCAGTACTTC. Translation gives CASSSAGTSANEQYF.

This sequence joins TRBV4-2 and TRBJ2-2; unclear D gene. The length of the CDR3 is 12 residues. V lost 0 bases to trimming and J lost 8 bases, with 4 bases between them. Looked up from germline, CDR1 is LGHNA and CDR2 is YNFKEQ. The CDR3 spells CASSQDSGELFF. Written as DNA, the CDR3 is TGTGCCAGCAGCCAAGATTCAGGGGAGCTGTTTTTT.

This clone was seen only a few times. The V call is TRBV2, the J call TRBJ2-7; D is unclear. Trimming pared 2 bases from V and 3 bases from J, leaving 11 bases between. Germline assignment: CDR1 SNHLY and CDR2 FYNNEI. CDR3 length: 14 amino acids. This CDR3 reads CASSESWADYEQYF. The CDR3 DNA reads TGTGCCAGCAGTGAATCTTGGGCGGACTACGAGCAGTACTTC.

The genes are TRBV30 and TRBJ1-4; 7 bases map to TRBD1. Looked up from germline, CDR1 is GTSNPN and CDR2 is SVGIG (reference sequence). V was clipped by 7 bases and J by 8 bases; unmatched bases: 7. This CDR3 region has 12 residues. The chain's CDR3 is CALNRGNEKLFF. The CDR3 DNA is TGTGCCTTGAACAGGGGCAACGAAAAACTGTTTTTT.

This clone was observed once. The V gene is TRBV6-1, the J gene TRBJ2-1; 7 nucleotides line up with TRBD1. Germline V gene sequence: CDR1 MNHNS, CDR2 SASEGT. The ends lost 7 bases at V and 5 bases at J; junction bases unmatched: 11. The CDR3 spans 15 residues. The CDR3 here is CASIKTGTADNEQFF. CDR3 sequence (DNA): TGTGCCAGCATAAAAACCGGGACAGCAGACAATGAGCAGTTCTTC.

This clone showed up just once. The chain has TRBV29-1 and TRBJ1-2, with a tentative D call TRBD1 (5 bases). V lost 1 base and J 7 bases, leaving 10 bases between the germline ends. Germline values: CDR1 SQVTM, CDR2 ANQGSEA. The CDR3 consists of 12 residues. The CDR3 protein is CSVEGGGVGYTF. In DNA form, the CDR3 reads TGCAGCGTTGAAGGGGGCGGGGTTGGCTACACCTTC.

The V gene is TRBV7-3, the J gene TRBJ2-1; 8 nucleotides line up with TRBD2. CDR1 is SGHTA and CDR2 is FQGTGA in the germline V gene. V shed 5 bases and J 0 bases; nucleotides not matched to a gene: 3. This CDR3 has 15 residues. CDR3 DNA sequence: TGTGCCAGCAGCCGTAGCGGGGCCTCCTACAATGAGCAGTTCTTC. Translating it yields CASSRSGASYNEQFF.

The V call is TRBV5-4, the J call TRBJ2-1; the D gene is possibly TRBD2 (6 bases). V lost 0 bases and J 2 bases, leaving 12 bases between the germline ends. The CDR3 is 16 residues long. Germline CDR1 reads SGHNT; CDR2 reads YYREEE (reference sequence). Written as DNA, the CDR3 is TGTGCCAGCAGCTTGGAGGAGGGAGTTACCTACAATGAGCAGTTCTTC. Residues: CASSLEEGVTYNEQFF.

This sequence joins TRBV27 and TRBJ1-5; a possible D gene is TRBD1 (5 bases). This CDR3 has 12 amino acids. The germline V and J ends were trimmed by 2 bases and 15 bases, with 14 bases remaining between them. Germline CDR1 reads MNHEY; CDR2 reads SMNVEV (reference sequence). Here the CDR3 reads CASSLGGRVWHF. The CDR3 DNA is TGTGCCAGCAGTTTAGGTGGCAGGGTCTGGCATTTT.

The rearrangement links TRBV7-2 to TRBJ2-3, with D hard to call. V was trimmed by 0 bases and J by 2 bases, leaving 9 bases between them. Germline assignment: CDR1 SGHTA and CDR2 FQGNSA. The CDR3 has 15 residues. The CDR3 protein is CASSLAPGYTDTQYF. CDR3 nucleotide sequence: TGTGCCAGCAGCTTAGCCCCCGGCTACACAGATACGCAGTATTTT. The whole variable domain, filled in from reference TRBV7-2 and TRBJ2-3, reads GAGVSQSPSNKVTEKGKDVELRCDPISGHTALYWYRQSLGQGLEFLIYFQGNSAPDKSGLPSDRFSAERTGGSVSTLTIQRTQQEDSAVYLCASSLAPGYTDTQYFGPGTRLTVL.

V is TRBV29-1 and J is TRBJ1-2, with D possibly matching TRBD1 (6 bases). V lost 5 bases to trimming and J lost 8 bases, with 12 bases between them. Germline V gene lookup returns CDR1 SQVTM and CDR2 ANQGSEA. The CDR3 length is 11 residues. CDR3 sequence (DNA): TGCAGCGTTAAACAGGGACACGGCTACACCTTC. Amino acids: CSVKQGHGYTF. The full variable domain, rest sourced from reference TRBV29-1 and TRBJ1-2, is SAVISQKPSRDICQRGTSLTIQCQVDSQVTMMFWYRQQPGQSLTLIATANQGSEATYESGFVIDKFPISRPNLTFSTLTVSNMSPEDSSIYLCSVKQGHGYTFGSGTRLTVV.

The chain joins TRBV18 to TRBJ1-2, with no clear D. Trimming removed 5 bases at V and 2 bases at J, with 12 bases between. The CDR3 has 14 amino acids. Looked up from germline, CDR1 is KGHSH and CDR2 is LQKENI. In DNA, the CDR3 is TGTGCCAGCTCAGAAACCCGGGAGAACTATGGCTACACCTTC. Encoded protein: CASSETRENYGYTF.

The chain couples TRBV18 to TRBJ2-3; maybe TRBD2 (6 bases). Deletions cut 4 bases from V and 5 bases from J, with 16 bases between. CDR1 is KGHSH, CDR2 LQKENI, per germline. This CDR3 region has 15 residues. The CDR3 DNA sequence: TGTGCCAGCTCACGGGACTGGAAGGAGGGAGATACGCAGTATTTT. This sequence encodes CASSRDWKEGDTQYF.

CDR3 coding DNA: TGCGCCAGCAGCCCGGGACTAGCGGGGGACACAGATACGCAGTATTTT. It translates to CASSPGLAGDTDTQYF. The chain has TRBV5-1 and TRBJ2-3, with 14 bases aligning to TRBD2. V shed 4 bases and J 2 bases; nucleotides not matched to a gene: 3. Germline V gives CDR1 SGHRS, CDR2 YFSETQ. CDR3 length: 16 amino acids.

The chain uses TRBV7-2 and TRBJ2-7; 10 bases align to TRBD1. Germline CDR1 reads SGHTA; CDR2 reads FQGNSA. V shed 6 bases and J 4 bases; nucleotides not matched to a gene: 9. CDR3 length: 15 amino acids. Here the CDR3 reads CASSSRDRGVYEQYF. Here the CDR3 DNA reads TGTGCCAGCAGTTCCCGGGACAGGGGTGTATACGAGCAGTACTTC.

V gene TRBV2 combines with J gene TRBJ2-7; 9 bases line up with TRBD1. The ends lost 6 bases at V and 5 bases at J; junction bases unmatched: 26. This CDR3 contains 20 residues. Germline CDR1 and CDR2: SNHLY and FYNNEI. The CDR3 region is CASRGPGQGWTSLRRDEQYF. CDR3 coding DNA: TGTGCCAGCAGAGGGCCGGGACAGGGCTGGACGAGCCTCCGGAGGGACGAGCAGTACTTC.

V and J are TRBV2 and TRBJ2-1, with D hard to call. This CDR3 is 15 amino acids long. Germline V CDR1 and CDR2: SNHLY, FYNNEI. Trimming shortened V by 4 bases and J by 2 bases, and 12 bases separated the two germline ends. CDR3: CASSVSNLPYNEQFF. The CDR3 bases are TGTGCCAGCAGTGTCTCAAACTTGCCCTACAATGAGCAGTTCTTC.

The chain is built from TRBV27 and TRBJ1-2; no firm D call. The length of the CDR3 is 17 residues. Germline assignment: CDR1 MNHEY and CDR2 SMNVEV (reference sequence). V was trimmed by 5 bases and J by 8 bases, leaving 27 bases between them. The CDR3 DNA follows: TGTGCCAGCAGTCAATTACATGCGACGGCCGTTATTTGGGGCTACACCTTC. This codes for CASSQLHATAVIWGYTF.